One and the same sample provided the 9 T cell receptor beta chains below, sequenced in a study of T-cell reconstitution after alpha-beta-depleted transplantation in children. Unique molecular identifiers tagged the TCRbeta library. TCRdb processed the PCR reads anew with MiXCR; each CDR3 protein has one entry. The sample includes 60,000 to 80,000 distinct CDR3 sequences, 5.5% to 7.5% of them seen just once. The source was PBMCs from the stem cell graft donor, collected from the stem cell graft. The receptors come from a human donor who donated a stem cell graft to a child with acute lymphoblastic leukemia.

Ten or more counts support this clonotype. This rearrangement joins TRBV27 to TRBJ1-1; 7 bases agree with TRBD1. Germline V lookup: CDR1 MNHEY, CDR2 SMNVEV (reference sequence). J gave up 10 bases and V 2 bases, and 16 bases lay outside the gene matches. This CDR3 is 16 amino acids long. This CDR3 reads CASSLRRPAGGLIAFF. In nucleotides, the CDR3 is TGTGCCAGCAGTTTACGCAGGCCTGCAGGGGGGCTGATAGCTTTCTTT.

This clonotype was found many times. The rearrangement joins TRBV20-1 to TRBJ2-4; 12 nucleotides line up with TRBD1. The J segment lost 3 bases and the V segment lost 1 base, leaving 10 bases of the junction unmatched. The CDR3 is made up of 18 amino acids. Germline V lookup: CDR1 DFQATT, CDR2 SNEGSKA (reference sequence). The CDR3 DNA reads as TGCAGTGCTAGAGTTGGGGGACAGGGGGCTGGAGGCAAAAACATTCAGTACTTC. This encodes CSARVGGQGAGGKNIQYF.

This clonotype has ten or more counts. J is TRBJ2-2 and V is TRBV4-2; TRBD2 agrees at 8 bases. V was pared by 2 bases and J by 4 bases, with 6 bases of the junction left unmatched. Looked up from germline, CDR1 is LGHNA and CDR2 is YNFKEQ. The CDR3 has 16 amino acids. The CDR3 DNA is TGTGCCAGCAGCCAAATTAGCGGGGCCGGCACCGGGGAGCTGTTTTTT. Amino acid sequence: CASSQISGAGTGELFF.

This clonotype has ten or more counts. This rearrangement joins TRBV20-1 to TRBJ2-1; TRBD2 is a possible D gene (6 bases). This CDR3 is built from 13 residues. The germline CDR1 and CDR2 sequences are DFQATT and SNEGSKA (reference sequence). With 3 bases removed from V and 5 bases from J, the gap between germline ends came to 11 bases. The chain's CDR3 is CSASLRRDNEQFF. The CDR3 DNA reads as TGCAGTGCTAGTCTGCGGAGGGACAATGAGCAGTTCTTC.

This clonotype showed up many times. V usage is TRBV12-3 or TRBV12-4 and J usage is TRBJ2-7; D uncertain. V lost 7 bases and J 2 bases, leaving 15 bases between the germline ends. The CDR3 runs 14 residues. CDR3 region: CASMWTLGAYEQYF. In nucleotides, the CDR3 is TGTGCCAGCATGTGGACCCTGGGCGCCTACGAGCAGTACTTC.

The gene calls are TRBV12-3 or TRBV12-4 and TRBJ2-7; 12 nucleotides line up with TRBD1. CDR3 length: 15 residues. V lost 4 bases to trimming and J lost 6 bases; unmatched junction nucleotides: 7. CDR3 sequence (DNA): TGTGCCAGCAGTTCGGGACAGGGGGCAATCAGCGAGCAGTACTTC. Encoded protein: CASSSGQGAISEQYF.

This clonotype was found many times. The rearrangement links TRBV18 to TRBJ2-3, with no clear D. CDR1 and CDR2 (germline): KGHSH, LQKENI. V lost 5 bases, J lost 2 bases, and 11 bases lay in between. The CDR3 has 14 amino acids. CDR3 nucleotide sequence: TGTGCCAGCTCAACACAACTGTACACAGATACGCAGTATTTT. This codes for CASSTQLYTDTQYF.

At least ten counts were recorded for this clonotype. The J gene is TRBJ1-4, the V gene TRBV5-1; D uncertain. Trimming took off 2 bases at V and 3 bases at J, with 11 bases between the two ends. In germline, CDR1 is SGHRS, CDR2 YFSETQ. CDR3 size: 15 residues. The CDR3 nucleotides read TGCGCCAGCAGCTTTGGCGGGGAACCTAATGAAAAACTGTTTTTT. Amino acids: CASSFGGEPNEKLFF.

The rearrangement joins TRBV18 to TRBJ2-3, with TRBD2 matching over 9 bases. The length of the CDR3 is 16 residues. J gave up 3 bases and V 3 bases, and 7 bases lay outside the gene matches. Germline V lookup: CDR1 KGHSH, CDR2 LQKENI. The CDR3 here is CASSPSTSGLTDTQYF. Written as DNA, the CDR3 is TGTGCCAGCTCACCGTCGACTAGCGGCCTTACAGATACGCAGTATTTT.